This T cell receptor beta chain came from a study of T-cell reconstitution after alpha-beta-depleted transplantation in children. Study-level findings and limits: Alpha-beta T cells about two months after transplant reportedly derived from several hundred expanded graft clones. Some patients' high day-60 TCRbeta diversity was traced to surviving recipient T cells and thymic progenitors. Among T cells one year after transplant, newly produced cells accounted for most counts and diversity.

V was pared by 5 bases and J by 3 bases, with 5 bases of the junction left unmatched. CDR3 size: 14 residues. Germline lookup yields CDR1 SGHDN and CDR2 FVKESK. The table lists this clonotype with a few counts. Its antigen remains unidentified. Unique molecular identifiers were built into the TCRbeta library. TCRdb re-derived calls from the PCR reads in MiXCR, one entry per CDR3 protein. The sample includes about 420,000 distinct CDR3 sequences, 15% to 20% of them seen just once. This sequence joins TRBV14 and TRBJ2-7; 9 bases map to TRBD2. This TCR was recovered from a boy younger than two who had a stem cell transplant for Wiskott-Aldrich syndrome, so the T cells may come from the graft donor. The specimen comprised PBMCs, mostly from graft donor cells, sampled 360 days after TCRalphabeta/CD19-depleted stem cell transplant. The CDR3 is CASSGTSRNYEQYF. CDR3 DNA: TGTGCCAGCAGCGGGACTAGCCGAAACTACGAGCAGTACTTC.